The 9 T cell receptor beta chains presented below share a single source sample, sequenced in a study of T cell responses to AZD1222 COVID-19 vaccine. The repertoire was sequenced with immunoSEQ multiplex PCR; TCRdb's copy has only in-frame clones and lacks some. The data contain about 190,000 clones, about 90% of them seen just once; the ten biggest clones take up approximately 2.7%. The specimen comprised peripheral blood, sampled on day 0 of MenACWY control vaccination. The receptors originated from an adult in good health.

This clone has a single count. The chain carries TRBV28 and TRBJ2-7; 7 nucleotides line up with TRBD1. The CDR3 runs 14 residues. Unmatched junction bases numbered 8, after V lost 4 bases and J lost 5 bases. CDR1 and CDR2 from the germline V gene are MDHEN and SYDVKM. The CDR3 DNA reads TGTGCCAGCAGTTCCCCGGGACAGCGCGACGAGCAGTACTTC. Translated, it gives CASSSPGQRDEQYF.

V usage is TRBV6-2 or TRBV6-3 and J usage is TRBJ1-2, with TRBD1 matching over 10 bases. Looked up from germline, CDR1 is MNHEY and CDR2 is SVGEGT. CDR3 size: 14 residues. Trimming at V came to 5 bases and at J to 5 bases, leaving 5 bases not matched to a gene. The CDR3 loop is CASSPGQGGYGYTF. The DNA for the CDR3 is TGTGCCAGCAGTCCCGGACAGGGGGGGTATGGCTACACCTTC.

The chain is built from TRBV29-1 and TRBJ1-2; unclear D gene. The germline V gene has CDR1 SQVTM and CDR2 ANQGSEA. V lost 3 bases, J lost 3 bases, and 14 bases lay in between. The CDR3 is 14 residues long. For the CDR3, the DNA is TGCAGCGTTGACCCCCGTGAGACGGACTATGGCTACACCTTC. Translated: CSVDPRETDYGYTF.

This clone was counted once. The J gene is TRBJ1-1, the V gene TRBV11-2; the D is unclear. Germline V gives CDR1 SGHAT, CDR2 FQNNGV. With 1 base removed from V and 4 bases from J, the gap between germline ends came to 1 base. This CDR3 has 11 amino acids. The CDR3 nucleotides are TGTGCCAGCAGCTTAGCCACTGAAGCTTTCTTT. This codes for CASSLATEAFF.

The chain combines TRBV30 with TRBJ1-2; D is uncertain. In germline, CDR1 is GTSNPN, CDR2 SVGIG (reference sequence). The CDR3 loop spans 12 amino acids. The V gene lost 7 bases and the J gene lost 6 bases, with 15 bases spanning the gap. For the CDR3, the DNA is TGTGCCTTAAATATAGGACCTGATGGCTACACCTTC. It specifies CALNIGPDGYTF.

The chain joins TRBV5-1 to TRBJ1-6, with D unresolved. Deletions cut 2 bases from V and 0 bases from J, with 15 bases between. CDR3 length equals 18 residues. Germline CDR1 and CDR2: SGHRS and YFSETQ. CDR3 protein: CASSFDTDPNSYNSPLHF. Here the CDR3 DNA reads TGCGCCAGCAGCTTCGATACGGATCCTAACTCCTATAATTCACCCCTCCACTTT.

The rearrangement links TRBV7-8 to TRBJ2-4, with TRBD2 identical over 9 bases. The ends lost 3 bases at V and 2 bases at J; junction bases unmatched: 14. The CDR3 loop spans 19 amino acids. Germline V gives CDR1 SGHVS, CDR2 FQNEAQ. In DNA, the CDR3 is TGTGCCAGCAGCTTCGGGCGGGGGGGCGGCCGCGATCCCAAAAACATTCAGTACTTC. This encodes CASSFGRGGGRDPKNIQYF.

The chain combines TRBV6-5 with TRBJ2-3; TRBD2 matches 7 bases. Germline values: CDR1 MNHEY, CDR2 SVGAGI. The trim removed 0 bases at V and 2 bases at J, leaving 5 bases unmatched. The CDR3 extends over 16 amino acids. CDR3: CASSYSPGRPTDTQYF. DNA of the CDR3: TGTGCCAGCAGTTACTCACCCGGGAGGCCCACAGATACGCAGTATTTT.

CDR3 bases: TGTGCCAGCAGTGAGGGGACAGGGGGCTATAATTCACCCCTCCACTTT. This sequence encodes CASSEGTGGYNSPLHF. The rearrangement links TRBV25-1 to TRBJ1-6; 11 bases map to TRBD1. J lost 3 bases, V lost 3 bases, and 1 base had no gene match. This CDR3 contains 16 residues. Germline loops: CDR1 MGHDK, CDR2 SYGVNS.